This T cell receptor (beta chain) was recorded in a study of shared clonotypes between healthy human individuals. Study-wide points: In the sorted subsets, rarefaction showed sequencing was incomplete despite large depth. The sharing of roughly 5% of naive CD4 clonotypes was seen across a handful of donors.

Points on this clone: What it binds is unknown. Compared with germline, one end of the junction differs, possibly owing to a read error.

Each subset's genomic DNA was split evenly across several immunoSEQ plates. Assay used: immunoSEQ multiplex PCR; TCRdb lists only in-frame clones, some missing. The sample contains 2.3 million or so clones, over 85% of which appear only once. The CDR3 is 14 amino acids. Germline CDR1 reads MGHRA; CDR2 reads YSYEKL. The chain has TRBV4-1 and TRBJ1-3; D is uncertain. Material for sequencing was naive CD4+ T cells from PBMCs. Documented subset: CD45RA+ positively selected. The sequence derives from a man aged 18 to 29 in good health. Some clones in this sample may be carry-over from other donors' samples. The CDR3 region is CASSQGLVGSTIYF. Here the CDR3 DNA reads TGCGCCAGCAGCCAAGGGCTTGTCGGAAGCACCATATATTTT.